Listed below are T cell receptor beta chains from one sample, sequenced in a study of blood T cells in healthy people across ages. MiXCR, run by TCRdb on the 5' RACE reads, gives a single entry per CDR3 protein. The table includes 710,000 or so distinct CDR3 sequences, about 20% detected once. Specimen: blood. The source is a man between 65 and 85 years old in good health. Each CDR3 is given with its conserved first and last residue. A D gene is named only where the DNA matches it firmly. The size field is filled for only some rows; it gives once, few, many or a size class.

cdr3_aa cdr3_nt d_call j_call clone_size v_call
CASSSGQALPTDTQYF TGTGCCAGCAGCTCCGGACAAGCCTTACCCACAGATACGCAGTATTTT NA TRBJ2-3 NA TRBV7-2
CASSLGQGIANYGYTF TGTGCCAGCAGCCTCGGACAGGGAATCGCTAACTATGGCTACACCTTC TRBD1 TRBJ1-2 few TRBV12-3/TRBV12-4
CSVTSRGLDTGELFF TGCAGCGTTACCTCCAGGGGCCTGGACACCGGGGAGCTGTTTTTT NA TRBJ2-2 NA TRBV29-1
CASSSGGKTQYF TGTGCCAGCAGTTCGGGAGGGAAGACCCAGTACTTC TRBD2 TRBJ2-5 NA TRBV12-3/TRBV12-4
CASSLGGDSSYNEQFF TGCGCCAGCAGCTTGGGAGGGGATAGCTCCTACAATGAGCAGTTCTTC NA TRBJ2-1 NA TRBV5-1
CASSFPLSSGGTDTQYF TGTGCCAGCAGCTTCCCTCTAAGTAGCGGGGGAACAGATACGCAGTATTTT TRBD2 TRBJ2-3 NA TRBV7-9
CATTRANGWGYGYTF TGTGCCACTACCCGGGCAAACGGATGGGGCTATGGCTACACCTTC NA TRBJ1-2 NA TRBV12-3/TRBV12-4
CAGSSGQDNQPQHF TGCGCCGGCAGCTCAGGACAGGACAATCAGCCCCAGCATTTT TRBD1 TRBJ1-5 NA TRBV5-1
CASSRDISSYNSPLHF TGTGCCAGCAGCCGCGACATCAGCTCCTATAATTCACCCCTCCACTTT NA TRBJ1-6 NA TRBV12-3/TRBV12-4
CASSPRTSGIQTDTQYF TGCGCCAGCAGCCCTCGGACTAGCGGGATCCAAACAGATACGCAGTATTTT TRBD2 TRBJ2-3 few TRBV4-1
CASSFAIWKNIQYF TGTGCCAGCAGTTTTGCCATCTGGAAAAACATTCAGTACTTC NA TRBJ2-4 NA TRBV12-3/TRBV12-4
CASSYRQGGDTEAFF TGCGCCAGCAGCTACCGACAGGGGGGGGACACTGAAGCTTTCTTT TRBD1 TRBJ1-1 NA TRBV5-1
CASSQGVPQVNEKLFF TGTGCCAGCAGCCAAGGGGTGCCACAGGTGAATGAAAAACTGTTTTTT NA TRBJ1-4 few TRBV4-2
CASSPDLIRQQYF TGTGCCAGCAGCCCGGACCTTATACGCCAGCAGTACTTC NA TRBJ2-5 NA TRBV5-5
CASSLLSSGVVF TGTGCCAGCAGCTTATTGTCTAGCGGGGTCGTCTTC TRBD2 TRBJ2-5 NA TRBV7-6
CASSTSTGFEQYF TGTGCCAGCAGCACCTCTACAGGGTTCGAGCAGTACTTC NA TRBJ2-7 NA TRBV6-1
CSASRLASGNEQFF TGCAGTGCTAGTCGGCTAGCCTCGGGCAATGAGCAGTTCTTC NA TRBJ2-1 NA TRBV20-1
CSVGKSGETQYF TGCAGCGTGGGGAAAAGCGGAGAGACCCAGTACTTC NA TRBJ2-5 few TRBV29-1
CASSLAGVLGYTF TGTGCCAGCAGCCTCGCAGGGGTTCTTGGCTACACCTTC NA TRBJ1-2 few TRBV5-6
CASSPVRGSSYNSPLHF TGTGCCAGCTCACCAGTTCGGGGAAGCTCCTATAATTCACCCCTCCACTTT NA TRBJ1-6 NA TRBV18
CASSLDRGVHEQYF TGTGCCAGCAGCTTAGATAGGGGGGTCCACGAGCAGTACTTC NA TRBJ2-7 few TRBV11-2
CGARQTSALVYF TGCGGTGCTAGGCAGACTAGCGCGCTTGTGTACTTC TRBD2 TRBJ2-5 NA TRBV20-1
CASSLQGLGGNQPQHF TGTGCCAGCTCACTACAGGGGCTGGGGGGCAATCAGCCCCAGCATTTT TRBD1 TRBJ1-5 few TRBV18
CSANAGAATNEKLFF TGCAGTGCAAATGCAGGGGCGGCAACTAATGAAAAACTGTTTTTT NA TRBJ1-4 NA TRBV20-1
CASSYLGLAVADTQYF TGTGCCAGCAGTTACTTGGGGCTAGCGGTAGCAGATACGCAGTATTTT TRBD2 TRBJ2-3 NA TRBV6-2/TRBV6-3
CASSEGRSGETQYF TGTGCCAGCAGTGAAGGGAGGTCGGGCGAGACCCAGTACTTC NA TRBJ2-5 NA TRBV6-1
CASRTSYSQETQYF TGTGCCAGCAGAACTTCGTACTCTCAAGAGACCCAGTACTTC NA TRBJ2-5 few TRBV6-5
CASSLARAGSIKAFF TGTGCCAGCAGTTTAGCGAGGGCAGGGAGTATCAAAGCTTTCTTT NA TRBJ1-1 few TRBV12-3/TRBV12-4
CASSSSGTDTQYF TGCGCCAGCAGCTCTAGCGGGACGGATACGCAGTATTTT TRBD2 TRBJ2-3 many TRBV5-1
CASSKVMGNGKNIQYF TGTGCCAGCAGCAAAGTTATGGGGAATGGCAAAAACATTCAGTACTTC NA TRBJ2-4 NA TRBV21-1
CSVVSKYNEQFF TGCAGCGTTGTGTCGAAGTACAATGAGCAGTTCTTC NA TRBJ2-1 NA TRBV29-1
CASRDGVREAFF TGTGCCAGCAGGGACGGGGTTAGGGAAGCTTTCTTT NA TRBJ1-1 few TRBV6-5